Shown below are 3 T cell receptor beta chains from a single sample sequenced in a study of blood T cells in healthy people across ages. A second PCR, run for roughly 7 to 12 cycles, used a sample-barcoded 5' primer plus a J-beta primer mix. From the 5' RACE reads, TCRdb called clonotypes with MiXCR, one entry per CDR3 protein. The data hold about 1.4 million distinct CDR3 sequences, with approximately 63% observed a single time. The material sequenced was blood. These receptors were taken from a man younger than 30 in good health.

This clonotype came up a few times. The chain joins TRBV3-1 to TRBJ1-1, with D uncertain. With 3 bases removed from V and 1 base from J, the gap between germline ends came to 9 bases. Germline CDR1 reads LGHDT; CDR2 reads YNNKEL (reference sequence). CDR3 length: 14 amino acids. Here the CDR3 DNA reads TGTGCCAGCAGCCAGGAACAACCGAACACTGAAGCTTTCTTT. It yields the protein CASSQEQPNTEAFF.

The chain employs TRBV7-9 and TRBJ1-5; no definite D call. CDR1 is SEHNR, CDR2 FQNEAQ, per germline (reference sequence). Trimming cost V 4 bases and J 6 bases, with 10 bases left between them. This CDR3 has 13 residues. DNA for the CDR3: TGTGCCAGCAGCTCTCCGGAGGGTCAGCCCCAGCATTTT. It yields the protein CASSSPEGQPQHF.

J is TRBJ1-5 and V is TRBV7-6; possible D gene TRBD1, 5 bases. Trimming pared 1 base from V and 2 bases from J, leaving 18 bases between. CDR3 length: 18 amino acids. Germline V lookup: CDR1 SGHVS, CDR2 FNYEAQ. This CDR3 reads CASSLEAFQGEGNQPQHF. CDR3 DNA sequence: TGTGCCAGCAGCTTAGAAGCCTTCCAGGGTGAAGGCAATCAGCCCCAGCATTTT. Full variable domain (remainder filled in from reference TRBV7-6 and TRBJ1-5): GAGVSQSPRYKVTKRGQDVALRCDPISGHVSLYWYRQALGQGPEFLTYFNYEAQQDKSGLPNDRFSAERPEGSISTLTIQRTEQRDSAMYRCASSLEAFQGEGNQPQHFGDGTRLSIL.